This T cell receptor (beta chain) was sequenced during a study of blood T cell repertoires in COVID-19 (dated by TCRdb to the early 2020s). Describing the broader study: Samples from collaborators originated in the United States, Italy and Spain and spanned both the acute and convalescent phases of COVID-19. The prospective study material was composed of cDNA or gDNA derived from T cells, B-cell-depleted T cells, or PBMCs. The dataset comprised deeply sampled blood TCRbeta repertoires from subjects exposed to, actively infected with, or recovered from COVID-19. The repertoires were released in a freely available public database meant as a resource for research on the immune response to SARS-CoV-2. The samples were drawn from two sources: the first 160 participants of the ongoing ImmuneRACE study, and 1,200 or so subjects contributed by 6 global collaborators. A de-identified subject ID, COVID-19 status, age in years and sex were almost always included in the sample metadata. Where available, HLA class I and class II types were taken from metadata supplied by the sample provider and were not determined by assay-based typing.

For this clone: Its binding antigen is unknown. One base away there is no much larger clone; base qualities are not given.

In the prospective study, participants were roughly 18 to 89 years old, resided in fewer than 25 geographic areas of the United States, and were enrolled through a virtual design. In the prospective study, participants were assigned to cohorts based on the clinical history participants reported in a screening survey and a study questionnaire. Recovered participants in ImmuneRACE Cohort 3 were defined by two consecutive negative NP/OP PCR tests, clearance by a healthcare professional, or resolution of symptoms. In the prospective study, whole blood, serum and a nasopharyngeal or oropharyngeal swab were collected from each participant by mobile phlebotomists. Prospective study participants could optionally give additional blood draws and questionnaires over an approximately 2-month period. Before DNA extraction, blood samples from the prospective study were shipped at room temperature or frozen.

TCRbeta CDR3 regions were amplified from genomic DNA using the immunoSEQ Assay, a bias-controlled multiplex PCR. The study's own analysis went as follows. The number of nucleated cells in each sample was estimated by amplification of reference gene primers within the assay. To quantify the absolute abundance of each unique TCRbeta CDR3 rearrangement, sequence reads were collapsed and filtered. Productive Simpson clonality was computed per sample as the square root of Simpson's diversity index over productive rearrangements. TCRdb carries this immuneACCESS record with in-frame sequences only. Its versions omit some clonotypes, under half of them owing to an unresolved V gene in the studies checked, with the rest unexplained. That table supplies the V and J calls and clone size; D and trimming were determined from the DNA. This sample gives 260,000 or so clones in total; 85% of them show up just once. 2% to 3% of the sample comes from the top ten.

The CDR3 covers 16 residues, taking in both the cysteine and the phenylalanine. The entry retains the CDR3 DNA only, 48 bases that are in frame from base 1. V is reduced by 3 bases and J by 4 bases, leaving a spacing of 16 bases between them. Sequences SGHAT (CDR1) and FQNNGV (CDR2) are obtained from the germline V gene. Overall results and qualifications from the work: The quantity of clinical and demographic metadata differed by source and by participant and was supplied without curation.

Sequenced: PBMCs or T cells enriched from blood (not recorded which). This TCR was recovered from a woman aged 45-65 years who had recovered from COVID-19. The chain is encoded by TRBV11-2 joined to TRBJ2-1; the D gene is unclear. The CDR3 region: CASSFEVPIEYNEQFF. The DNA sequence is as follows: TGTGCCAGCAGCTTTGAGGTCCCAATCGAATACAATGAGCAGTTCTTC. Full variable domain (CDR3 extended with the reference TRBV11-2 and TRBJ2-1 proteins): EAGVAQSPRYKIIEKRQSVAFWCNPISGHATLYWYQQILGQGPKLLIQFQNNGVVDDSQLPKDRFSAERLKGVDSTLKIQPAKLEDSAVYLCASSFEVPIEYNEQFFGPGTRLTVL.